This TCR beta chain was identified in a study of shared clonotypes between healthy human individuals. Regarding the study as a whole: Compared with clonotypes that all four donors shared, non-shared clonotypes had lower generation probabilities. About 5% was the fraction of naive CD4 clonotypes found shared across a handful of donors. A small donor pool kept down the genetic and exposure-history diversity that was represented.

On this clone itself: Its target is not known. The identical CDR3 is also encoded by other nucleotide sequences in the sample.

Libraries were prepared by immunoSEQ multiplex PCR; TCRdb keeps only in-frame clonotypes and omits some of them. The sample has 2 million to 2.5 million clones, about 94% seen once; the top ten hold 0.1% to 0.15%. Germline lookup yields CDR1 SNHLY and CDR2 FYNNEI. After removal of 4 bases from V and 2 bases from J, the junction contained 7 bases not matched to a gene. The length of the CDR3 is 15 residues. The material sequenced was naive CD4+ T cells sorted from blood. Subset defined: CD45RA+ positively selected. The V call is TRBV2, the J call TRBJ2-7, with 8 bases aligning to TRBD1. The origin of this receptor is a man between 18 and 35 years old in good health. As DNA, the CDR3 is TGTGCCAGCAGTGCTAACAGGGGGTCGCCCTACGAGCAGTACTTC. Protein product: CASSANRGSPYEQYF. The variable domain in full, completed from reference TRBV2 and TRBJ2-7, reads EPEVTQTPSHQVTQMGQEVILRCVPISNHLYFYWYRQILGQKVEFLVSFYNNEISEKSEIFDDQFSVERPDGSNFTLKIRSTKLEDSAMYFCASSANRGSPYEQYFGPGTRLTVT.